Shown below are 21 T cell receptor beta chains from a single sample sequenced in a study of T cells in women clearing cervical HPV infection. The protocol was immunoSEQ multiplex PCR, while the TCRdb copy is restricted to in-frame clones and leaves out a portion. The clone table shows tens of thousands of clones, with the ten largest holding 4.8%. Sequenced material: blood buffy coat. These receptors were taken from a woman aged 18 to 69 with a cervical HPV16 infection that either progressed to CIN3+ or cleared (not recorded which).

Regarding this clone: The read ends 3 residues before the CDR3 terminus; that terminus is restored from the germline J gene. The chain recombines TRBV2 with TRBJ1-2; 11 bases are shared with TRBD1. The germline gives CDR1 SNHLY, CDR2 FYNNEI. CDR3 length: 14 amino acids. Here the CDR3 reads CASSRGQGGRGYTF. The covered CDR3 bases are TGTGCCAGCAGCCGGGGACAGGGGGGAAGAGGC.

Turning to this clone: The read gets to within 3 residues of the CDR3 end, and the germline J gene fills in the rest. The V and J genes are TRBV10-3 and TRBJ1-5, with a tentative D call TRBD1 (6 bases). The CDR3 extends over 16 amino acids. Looked up from germline, CDR1 is ENHRY and CDR2 is SYGVKD. The germline V and J ends were trimmed by 0 bases and 7 bases, with 16 bases remaining between them. CDR3 bases read: TGTGCCATCAGTGAGTCGAGGGGGGGCGCAGGGCAGCCC. This encodes CAISESRGGAGQP. The entire CDR3 reads CAISESRGGAGQPQHF.

Details on this clone: The CDR3 end falls 3 residues outside the read, so it is completed with the germline J gene. The rearrangement joins TRBV30 to TRBJ1-5; the D gene is possibly TRBD1 (5 bases). CDR3 length: 12 amino acids. Germline CDR1 is GTSNPN and CDR2 is SVGIG (reference sequence). V lost 2 bases and J lost 6, with 8 bases in between. This CDR3 is CAWSQRGQPQHF. CDR3 DNA (partial): TGTGCCTGGAGTCAAAGGGGTCAGCCC.

Turning to this clone: The CDR3 end is not reached by the read, which stops 3 residues before it; the germline J gene fills it in. The chain is built from TRBV5-1 and TRBJ1-4; TRBD1 aligns across 7 bases. The germline V gene has CDR1 SGHRS and CDR2 YFSETQ. Losses at the gene ends were 3 bases for V and 0 bases for J; bases not matched to a gene: 2. This CDR3 comprises 15 residues. The part of the CDR3 DNA that was read is TGCGCCAGCAGCTCCAGGGGGTCAACTAATGAAAAA. Amino acid sequence: CASSSRGSTNEK. The CDR3 as a whole reads CASSSRGSTNEKLFF.

Points on this clone: The read falls 3 residues short of the CDR3 end, and the missing part is taken from the germline J gene. The chain uses TRBV20-1 and TRBJ2-6; D may be TRBD1 (5 bases). The germline V and J ends were trimmed by 6 bases and 1 base, with 19 bases remaining between them. This CDR3 is built from 17 residues. CDR1 and CDR2 (germline): DFQATT, SNEGSKA (reference sequence). The part of the CDR3 DNA that was read is TGCAGTGCCCGTGACAGAGAGAAAAAGTCTGGGGCCAACGTC. It translates to CSARDREKKSGANV. The CDR3, in full, reads CSARDREKKSGANVLTF.

As concerns this clone: Read coverage stops 3 residues before the CDR3 terminus; the germline J gene supplies the remainder. The chain links TRBV28 to TRBJ2-3, with D possibly TRBD1 on 5 matching bases. This CDR3 is built from 16 residues. CDR1 is MDHEN, CDR2 SYDVKM, per germline. Trimming pared 1 base from V and 2 bases from J, leaving 13 bases between. CDR3 amino acids: CASSLSGRGYTDTQYF. The CDR3 bases that were read are TGTGCCAGCAGTTTATCCGGAAGGGGATACACAGATACG.

Notes on this clone: The read terminates 3 residues before the CDR3 end, so the remaining end is supplied by the germline J gene. The chain combines TRBV10-2 with TRBJ1-2, with unresolved D. Germline V gene sequence: CDR1 WSHSY, CDR2 SAAADI. Trimming removed 7 bases from V and 4 bases from J, with 13 bases in between. This CDR3 contains 13 residues. CDR3 sequence reads: CASNRVEGYGYTF. Partial CDR3 DNA: TGCGCCAGCAATAGGGTTGAAGGCTATGGC.

Of note for this clone: Read coverage stops 3 residues before the CDR3 terminus; the germline J gene supplies the remainder. The gene calls are TRBV10-1 and TRBJ1-1; 7 bases fit TRBD1. The V segment lost 6 bases and the J segment 0 bases; nucleotides outside the gene matches: 4. This CDR3 spans 14 amino acids. CDR1 is WNHNN, CDR2 SYGVQD, per germline (reference sequence). The CDR3 loop is CASSSGGLNTEAFF. The covered CDR3 bases are TGCGCCAGCAGCTCAGGGGGTTTGAACACTGAA.

A note on this clone: Read sequence stops 3 residues before the CDR3 end, and the germline J gene provides the missing end. The rearrangement joins TRBV7-3 to TRBJ1-3, with TRBD1 matching 11 bases. The junction had 5 bases not matched to a gene; V was cut back by 2 bases and J by 5 bases. From germline, CDR1 is SGHTA and CDR2 FQGTGA. This CDR3 is 16 amino acids long. The sequenced CDR3 bases are TGTGCCAGCAGCTTAGATGGGACAGGGGGAAGAAACACC. It yields the protein CASSLDGTGGRNT. The whole CDR3 region reads CASSLDGTGGRNTIYF.

To note about this clone: From the germline J gene comes the end of the CDR3, since the read stops 3 residues before it. The rearrangement uses TRBV6-1 and TRBJ2-7; 9 bases align to TRBD1. The CDR3 is made up of 18 amino acids. Germline trimming cut 0 bases from V and 4 bases from J; bases unmatched to any gene: 13. Germline V gene data show CDR1 as MNHNS and CDR2 as SASEGT. The CDR3 bases that were read are TGTGCCAGCAGTGAAGCGCTGGACAGGGGCCCGTTGGGGTACGAG. Its translation: CASSEALDRGPLGYE. The entire CDR3 sequence reads CASSEALDRGPLGYEQYF.

To note about this clone: The read stops 3 residues short of the end of the CDR3; the missing end is completed from the germline J gene. This chain links TRBV20-1 with TRBJ2-7, with D tentatively TRBD2 (5 bases). Germline CDR1 is DFQATT and CDR2 is SNEGSKA (reference sequence). The CDR3 covers 14 residues. V gave up 3 bases and J gave up 3 bases, with 15 bases separating them. Incomplete CDR3 DNA: TGCAGTGCTAGGCCAAACTTCGGGGACTACGAG. Translation: CSARPNFGDYE. The CDR3 in full is CSARPNFGDYEQYF.

Points on this clone: With the read ending 3 residues before the CDR3 end, the germline J gene is used to fill in that end. V usage is TRBV28 and J usage is TRBJ1-5, with TRBD1 identical over 7 bases. The junction had 7 bases not matched to a gene; V was cut back by 2 bases and J by 0 bases. Germline CDR1 reads MDHEN; CDR2 reads SYDVKM. CDR3 length: 17 residues. The CDR3 protein is CASSLPDRTFSNQPQHF. The sequenced part of the CDR3 DNA is TGTGCCAGCAGTTTACCGGACAGGACGTTTAGCAATCAGCCC.

Comments on this clone: The read gets to within 3 residues of the CDR3 end, and the germline J gene fills in the rest. This chain links TRBV19 with TRBJ1-4, with D perhaps matching TRBD1 (5 bases). The V and J ends lost 7 bases and 6 bases respectively, with 12 bases between them. CDR1 is LNHDA, CDR2 SQIVND, per germline (reference sequence). The CDR3 loop spans 13 amino acids. The part of the CDR3 DNA that was read is TGTGCCAGTACCGGGGGGGACCATGAAAAA. It specifies CASTGGDHEK. The entire CDR3 protein reads CASTGGDHEKLFF. Supplemented by reference TRBV19 and TRBJ1-4, the full variable domain reads DGGITQSPKYLFRKEGQNVTLSCEQNLNHDAMYWYRQDPGQGLRLIYYSQIVNDFQKGDIAEGYSVSREKKESFPLTVTSAQKNPTAFYLCASTGGDHEKLFFGSGTQLSVL.

The CDR3 reads CASSMGTGGDSPLHF. CDR3 DNA (partial): TGTGCCAGTAGTATGGGGACAGGGGGCGATTCACCC. The V gene is TRBV19, the J gene TRBJ1-6; 12 nucleotides match TRBD1. The read ends 3 residues early relative to the CDR3; the germline J gene fills the gap. The CDR3 has 15 amino acids. V was clipped by 3 bases and J by 8 bases; unmatched bases: 2. Germline CDR1 and CDR2: LNHDA and SQIVND (reference sequence).

With regard to this clone: The read ends 3 residues before the CDR3 terminus; that terminus is restored from the germline J gene. This sequence joins TRBV6-1 and TRBJ1-5; 7 bases agree with TRBD1. The V segment lost 4 bases and the J segment 0 bases; nucleotides outside the gene matches: 3. Germline CDR1 is MNHNS and CDR2 is SASEGT. This CDR3 comprises 15 residues. The CDR3 reads CASSGGQNSNQPQHF. The sequenced CDR3 bases are TGTGCCAGCAGTGGGGGACAGAATAGCAATCAGCCC.

A word on this clone: The DNA ends 3 residues before the CDR3 does, and the rest of the CDR3 is filled in from the germline J gene. The J gene is TRBJ2-3, the V gene TRBV19; 7 positions agree with TRBD1. The germline V gene encodes CDR1 LNHDA and CDR2 SQIVND (reference sequence). Trimming removed 3 bases from V and 4 bases from J; junction bases left unmatched: 7. This CDR3 contains 15 residues. The DNA read from the CDR3 is TGTGCCAGTAGTATGATGAGACAGGGCCCAGATACG. It yields the protein CASSMMRQGPDT. From start to end, the CDR3 is CASSMMRQGPDTQYF.

Note on this clone: The missing CDR3 end, 3 residues past where the read stops, is filled in from the germline J gene. The chain combines TRBV29-1 with TRBJ2-5, with 8 bases matching TRBD2. CDR1 is SQVTM and CDR2 is ANQGSEA in the germline V gene. With V trimmed by 1 base and J by 1 base, 5 bases remained unmatched. This CDR3 has 15 residues. The part of the CDR3 DNA that was read is TGCAGCGTTGAAGTGGCCGGGACTAGCCAAGAGACC. Amino acids: CSVEVAGTSQET. The complete CDR3 protein is CSVEVAGTSQETQYF.

About this clone itself: With the read ending 3 residues before the CDR3 end, the germline J gene is used to fill in that end. The chain recombines TRBV19 with TRBJ2-3, with 12 bases aligning to TRBD2. The CDR3 extends over 15 amino acids. Germline V gene sequence: CDR1 LNHDA, CDR2 SQIVND (reference sequence). With 7 bases clipped from V and 5 bases from J, the junction kept 7 bases outside the gene matches. Partial CDR3 DNA: TGTGCCAGTAATCCTAGCGGGGGGGGGCAAGATACG. This gives the protein CASNPSGGGQDT. The whole CDR3 sequence reads CASNPSGGGQDTQYF.

As regards this clone: The CDR3 end falls 3 residues outside the read, so it is completed with the germline J gene. The chain combines TRBV5-6 with TRBJ2-7; the match to TRBD1 covers 9 bases. The trim removed 0 bases at V and 5 bases at J, leaving 6 bases unmatched. The V gene's germline CDR1 is SGHDT and CDR2 YYEEEE. The CDR3 runs to 15 residues. The CDR3 sequence is CASSLGRDRAHEQYF. CDR3 bases read: TGTGCCAGCAGCTTGGGCCGGGACAGGGCCCACGAG.

Points on this clone: The read finishes 3 residues shy of the CDR3 end, and the germline J gene is used to complete it. This sequence joins TRBV5-1 and TRBJ2-1, with 7 bases identical to TRBD2. The CDR3 loop spans 13 amino acids. Trimming cost V 4 bases and J 3 bases; bases outside gene matches: 1. Germline V gene sequence: CDR1 SGHRS, CDR2 YFSETQ. Incomplete CDR3 DNA: TGCGCCAGCAGCGGGGGGGGCTACAATGAG. As protein: CASSGGGYNE. The CDR3, in full, reads CASSGGGYNEQFF.

For this clone: The CDR3 is cut off 3 residues early in the read; its end comes from the germline J gene. This chain uses TRBV5-1 with TRBJ2-5, with 9 bases that match TRBD2. The V gene's germline CDR1 is SGHRS and CDR2 YFSETQ. The CDR3 is 16 residues long. V gave up 0 bases and J gave up 7 bases; unmatched junction bases: 10. This chain's CDR3 is CASSLVSGGGASTQYF. The sequenced CDR3 bases are TGCGCCAGCAGCTTGGTTAGCGGCGGGGGGGCATCGACC.